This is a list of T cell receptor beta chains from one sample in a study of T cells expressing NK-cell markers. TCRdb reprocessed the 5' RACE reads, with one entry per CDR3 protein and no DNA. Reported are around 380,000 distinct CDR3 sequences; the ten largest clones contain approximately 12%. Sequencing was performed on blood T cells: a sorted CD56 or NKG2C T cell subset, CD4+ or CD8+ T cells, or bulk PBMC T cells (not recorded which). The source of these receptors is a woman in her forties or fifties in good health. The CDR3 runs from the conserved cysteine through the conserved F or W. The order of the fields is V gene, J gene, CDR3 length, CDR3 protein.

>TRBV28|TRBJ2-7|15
CASSFGGANTYEQYF
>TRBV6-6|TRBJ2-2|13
CASSYRTTGELFF
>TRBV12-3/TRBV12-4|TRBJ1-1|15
CASSLTGGADTEAFF
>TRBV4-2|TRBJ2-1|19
CASSQAGTSGTPSYNEQFF
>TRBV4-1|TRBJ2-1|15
CASSQVVPPGHRQFF
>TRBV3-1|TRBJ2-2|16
CASFPYGDGNTGELFF
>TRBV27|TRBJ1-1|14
CASNPGTVNTEAFF
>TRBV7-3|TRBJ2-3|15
CASSLRGGDTDTQYF
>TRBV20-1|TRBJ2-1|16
CSASAGGPSPGNEQFF
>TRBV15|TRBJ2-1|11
CATSWYNEQFF